These 10 T cell receptor beta chains originate from one sample sequenced in a study of blood T cell repertoires in COVID-19. Libraries were prepared by immunoSEQ multiplex PCR; TCRdb keeps only in-frame clonotypes and omits some of them. This table holds about 280,000 clones, around 90% found once. The sample consisted of PBMCs or T cells enriched from blood (not recorded which). The receptors were sampled from a woman under 40 who had recovered from COVID-19.

This chain links TRBV5-6 with TRBJ2-5; TRBD2 is a possible D gene (6 bases). The germline gives CDR1 SGHDT, CDR2 YYEEEE. The CDR3 sequence is 15 residues long. Trimming cost V 4 bases and J 5 bases, with 18 bases left between them. The CDR3, as DNA: TGTGCCAGCAGCCGGACCGGGCCGGGGGAGGAGACCCAGTACTTC. This encodes CASSRTGPGEETQYF.

This clone was seen once. V usage is TRBV28 and J usage is TRBJ1-5; D possibly corresponds to TRBD1 (6 bases). From germline, CDR1 is MDHEN and CDR2 SYDVKM. V was clipped by 8 bases and J by 7 bases, with 18 bases between them. The CDR3 covers 14 residues. Here the CDR3 DNA reads TGTGCCAGCCGTGACAGGAGGTCTCGGCAGCCCCAGCATTTT. It specifies CASRDRRSRQPQHF.

The chain employs TRBV4-1 and TRBJ2-5; a possible D gene is TRBD2 (5 bases). Germline V gene data show CDR1 as MGHRA and CDR2 as YSYEKL. Trimming cost V 0 bases and J 5 bases, with 10 bases left between them. CDR3 length equals 14 residues. CDR3 sequence: CASSQDGGRETQYF. CDR3 nucleotide sequence: TGCGCCAGCAGCCAAGACGGAGGAAGGGAGACCCAGTACTTC.

The CDR3 DNA reads TGTGCCAGCAGACAGAACTGGGTGGAGCCCCAGCATTTT. Protein product: CASRQNWVEPQHF. V gene TRBV12-3 or TRBV12-4 combines with J gene TRBJ1-5, with D unclear. The V gene lost 6 bases and the J gene lost 8 bases, with 14 bases spanning the gap. The CDR3 length is 13 residues.

In this sample, this clone turned up once. CDR3 sequence: CATSDPDPGHAALSSGNTIYF. In DNA, the CDR3 is TGTGCCACCAGTGACCCGGACCCGGGACATGCTGCGTTGAGCTCTGGAAACACCATATATTTT. This chain uses TRBV24-1 with TRBJ1-3; D perhaps matches TRBD1 (6 bases). The CDR3 sequence is 21 residues long. Germline assignment: CDR1 KGHDR and CDR2 SFDVKD. The V end lost 4 bases, the J end lost 0 bases, and 27 bases lay between the germline ends.

This chain joins TRBV7-9 and TRBJ2-5; 10 bases are shared with TRBD2. Trimming took 0 bases from V and 4 from J; bases not matched to a gene: 5. Germline lookup yields CDR1 SEHNR and CDR2 FQNEAQ (reference sequence). The CDR3 covers 16 residues. The DNA of the CDR3 is TGTGCCAGCAGCTTAGCGCTGAAGCGGGAGGGAGAGACCCAGTACTTC. It is translated as CASSLALKREGETQYF.

The genes are TRBV5-8 and TRBJ2-4; TRBD2 is a possible D gene (6 bases). V was trimmed by 1 base and J by 0 bases, leaving 17 bases between them. The CDR3 has 18 residues. CDR1 and CDR2 (germline): SGHTS, YDEGEE. In nucleotides, the CDR3 is TGTGCCAGCAGCTTGCGGTATCTAGCGCCCCTAGCCAAAAACATTCAGTACTTC. It codes for CASSLRYLAPLAKNIQYF.

The gene calls are TRBV9 and TRBJ2-7; D may be TRBD2 (5 bases). Germline loops: CDR1 SGDLS, CDR2 YYNGEE. This CDR3 is built from 11 residues. V was clipped by 3 bases and J by 7 bases, with 8 bases between them. The CDR3 nucleotides read TGTGCCAGCAGCGGTACTAGGGAGCAGTACTTC. Encoded protein: CASSGTREQYF. The complete variable domain, with remaining parts taken from reference TRBV9 and TRBJ2-7, reads DSGVTQTPKHLITATGQRVTLRCSPRSGDLSVYWYQQSLDQGLQFLIQYYNGEERAKGNILERFSAQQFPDLHSELNLSSLELGDSALYFCASSGTREQYFGPGTRLTVT.

The chain employs TRBV19 and TRBJ1-3; TRBD1 agrees at 8 bases. This CDR3 contains 17 residues. V lost 9 bases and J lost 0; bases outside the gene matches: 13. The germline CDR1 and CDR2 sequences are LNHDA and SQIVND (reference sequence). CDR3 nucleotides: TGTGCCAGCCGGGTCCGGGACAGGCCATCCTCTGGAAACACCATATATTTT. Translated, it gives CASRVRDRPSSGNTIYF.

The V and J genes are TRBV6-5 and TRBJ2-7, with TRBD2 as a possible D gene (6 bases). V was clipped by 5 bases and J by 3 bases, with 14 bases between them. The CDR3 is 14 residues long. Germline CDR1 is MNHEY and CDR2 is SVGAGI. The CDR3 nucleotides are TGTGCCAGCAGTAGGGACTCCTGGGGCTACGAGCAGTACTTC. This sequence encodes CASSRDSWGYEQYF.